The clone carrying this T cell receptor (beta chain) turned up a few times. Its antigen is still unknown. CDR3 length: 14 amino acids. The germline V gene encodes CDR1 SGDLS and CDR2 YYNGEE. V gave up 0 bases and J gave up 7 bases, with 11 bases separating them. Donors underwent one heparinised blood draw, about 110 mL on average. The sample comes from a study of beta chain features in type 1 diabetes. Overall study findings and caveats: Any HLA type influence on TCRB rearrangement was left unresolved here. Moderately but significantly shorter TCRB CDR3s were found in Type 1 diabetes patients in all four CD4+ subsets. When VDJ junctions were examined, type 1 diabetes patients showed fewer insertions and more deletions. Within the patient group, naive, central memory and Treg TCRB repertoires appeared more similar to each other than within healthy donors.

The entirety of the isolated RNA underwent reverse transcription, so expressed TCRB transcripts were sequenced. Measured with immunoSEQ multiplex PCR; TCRdb has only the in-frame clones, and not every one. The profile shows 330,000 or so clones, over 10% of them singletons. The chain joins TRBV9 to TRBJ1-5; perhaps TRBD1 as D (5 bases). Sample: naive CD4+ T cells from blood. This clonotype originated in a woman aged 18-30 years with type 1 diabetes. The CDR3: CASSVVPGRQPQHF. CDR3 nucleotides: TGTGCCAGCAGCGTAGTGCCAGGGCGGCAGCCCCAGCATTTT.